These 13 T cell receptor beta chains came from one sample sequenced in a study of blood T cell repertoires in COVID-19. The data were produced by immunoSEQ multiplex PCR, yet TCRdb's version contains in-frame clones alone and is incomplete. The data contain under 250,000 clones, roughly 88% of them seen just once; the ten biggest clones take up about 3.5%. The sequencing input was PBMCs or T cells enriched from blood (not recorded which). All receptors come from a woman in her 30s who had been exposed to COVID-19.

V gene TRBV12-3 or TRBV12-4 combines with J gene TRBJ2-1; D gene uncertain. The CDR3 is 11 amino acids. V was trimmed by 7 bases and J by 5 bases, leaving 6 bases between them. This chain's CDR3 is CASNRDNEQFF. The CDR3 nucleotides are TGTGCCAGCAACCGAGACAATGAGCAGTTCTTC.

V usage is TRBV7-4 and J usage is TRBJ1-6; no clear D. This CDR3 contains 14 residues. Germline CDR1 SGHVT, CDR2 SQSDAQ. Trimming stripped 4 bases from V and 6 bases from J, with 10 bases between. The CDR3 loop is CASSSWQSNSPLHF. CDR3 DNA: TGTGCCAGCAGCTCTTGGCAAAGTAATTCACCCCTCCACTTT.

This clone appeared a single time. The CDR3 DNA reads TGTGCCAGTAGTCCTTCAGGGGATTATAATTCACCCCTCCACTTT. It specifies CASSPSGDYNSPLHF. The rearrangement uses TRBV19 and TRBJ1-6; tentatively, D is TRBD1 (6 bases). The ends were cut back, 5 bases at V and 4 bases at J, with 12 bases in the middle. The CDR3 has 15 amino acids. CDR1 is LNHDA and CDR2 is SQIVND in the germline V gene (reference sequence).

The sample holds one count of this clone. The CDR3 DNA follows: TGTGCCAGTAGTCCGACAGGAGTACATGAAAAACTGTTTTTT. Residues: CASSPTGVHEKLFF. The chain employs TRBV19 and TRBJ1-4; TRBD1 is a possible D gene (6 bases). The CDR3 covers 14 residues. V lost 5 bases and J lost 6, with 13 bases in between. CDR1 and CDR2 (germline): LNHDA, SQIVND (reference sequence).

The genes are TRBV10-1 and TRBJ1-5, with unresolved D. V gave up 8 bases and J gave up 4 bases, with 12 bases separating them. Germline V gives CDR1 WNHNN, CDR2 SYGVQD (reference sequence). The CDR3 length is 13 residues. The CDR3 sequence: CASCLQYNQPQHF. CDR3 sequence (DNA): TGCGCCAGCTGTTTACAGTATAATCAGCCCCAGCATTTT.

This clone was seen repeatedly, ten times or more. J is TRBJ1-1 and V is TRBV2; a possible D gene is TRBD1 (5 bases). This CDR3 is built from 13 residues. The V end lost 3 bases, the J end lost 5 bases, and 10 bases lay between the germline ends. Germline-derived CDR1 and CDR2 are SNHLY and FYNNEI. The DNA for the CDR3 is TGTGCCAGCAGTGAGGCGGGGGATACTGAAGCTTTCTTT. It codes for CASSEAGDTEAFF.

In DNA, the CDR3 is TGTGCCACCAGCAGAGTTGACAGTGGTCAGCCCCAGCATTTT. Residues: CATSRVDSGQPQHF. The chain couples TRBV15 to TRBJ1-5, with D perhaps TRBD1 (5 bases). This CDR3 is built from 14 residues. Germline V gene lookup returns CDR1 LNHNV and CDR2 YYDKDF (reference sequence). Trimming pared 1 base from V and 6 bases from J, leaving 10 bases between.

The chain joins TRBV9 to TRBJ2-7; maybe TRBD2 (5 bases). Between the trimmed V and J ends, which lost 4 bases and 5 bases, there was a span of 16 bases. The CDR3 is 14 amino acids. Germline V CDR1 and CDR2: SGDLS, YYNGEE. DNA of the CDR3: TGTGCCAGCAGCTCCTCCCCCGGGATCGACGAGCAGTACTTC. It encodes CASSSSPGIDEQYF.

The V and J genes are TRBV9 and TRBJ1-2, with 7 bases aligning to TRBD1. The CDR3 has 14 amino acids. The V gene's germline CDR1 is SGDLS and CDR2 YYNGEE. V was pared by 1 base and J by 8 bases, with 8 bases of the junction left unmatched. The CDR3 sequence: CASSVLDRAGGYTF. DNA of the CDR3: TGTGCCAGCAGCGTACTTGACAGGGCTGGAGGCTACACCTTC.

The genes are TRBV28 and TRBJ2-1, with 10 bases aligning to TRBD2. Per the germline V gene, CDR1 is MDHEN and CDR2 is SYDVKM. The CDR3 length is 15 residues. The J segment lost 6 bases and the V segment lost 5 bases, leaving 7 bases of the junction unmatched. The CDR3 here is CASSTPGLALNEQFF. For the CDR3, the DNA is TGTGCCAGCAGTACACCGGGACTAGCGCTCAATGAGCAGTTCTTC.

This clone was detected only once. The V gene is TRBV11-3, the J gene TRBJ2-1; 11 bases are a match to TRBD2. The CDR3 has 15 residues. CDR1 is SGHNT, CDR2 YENEEA, per germline. The V and J ends lost 3 bases and 6 bases, in that order; junction bases with no gene match: 4. The chain's CDR3 is CASSLGLAGGNEQFF. The CDR3, as DNA: TGTGCCAGCAGCTTGGGTCTAGCGGGAGGCAATGAGCAGTTCTTC.

The chain has TRBV27 and TRBJ2-1; tentatively, D is TRBD2 (6 bases). Germline V CDR1 and CDR2: MNHEY, SMNVEV (reference sequence). This CDR3 has 12 residues. V lost 6 bases to trimming and J lost 9 bases, with 12 bases between them. The CDR3 reads CASSPGLTEQFF. The CDR3 DNA is TGTGCCAGCAGCCCTGGACTAACTGAGCAGTTCTTC.

This clone was found once. The chain links TRBV5-1 to TRBJ1-2, with 7 bases matching TRBD1. Germline V lookup: CDR1 SGHRS, CDR2 YFSETQ. V lost 4 bases, J lost 5 bases, and 11 bases stayed unmatched. CDR3 length equals 15 residues. The CDR3, as DNA: TGCGCCAGCAGCCCGGACAGGAGCGGTTGGTATGGCTACACCTTC. The encoded protein is CASSPDRSGWYGYTF.